These T cell receptor beta chains were read from a single sample in a study of beta chain features in type 1 diabetes. Produced via immunoSEQ multiplex PCR; TCRdb's table is partial and in-frame only. The repertoire holds about 340,000 clones, 8% seen once, with around 0.44% in the top ten. Sequenced input: central memory CD4+ T cells from blood. All receptors derive from a woman between 18 and 29 years old in good health. The CDR3 runs from the conserved cysteine through the conserved F or W. The order of the fields is J gene, V gene, D gene, clone size, CDR3 protein, CDR3 DNA. A D gene is named only where the DNA matches it firmly. The listing skips clone size in some rows; elsewhere it reads once, few, many or a size class.

J: TRBJ2-7; V: TRBV7-2; D: -; size: few; CDR3: CASSFLRSYEQYF; DNA: TGTGCCAGCAGCTTTCTCCGCTCCTACGAGCAGTACTTC
J: TRBJ2-1; V: TRBV5-6; D: -; size: -; CDR3: CASSDRQKVYNEQFF; DNA: TGTGCCAGCAGCGACCGACAGAAAGTATACAATGAGCAGTTCTTC
J: TRBJ1-1; V: TRBV29-1; D: TRBD1; size: few; CDR3: CSVEERRTGRGIAFF; DNA: TGCAGCGTTGAAGAACGGAGGACAGGACGGGGTATAGCTTTCTTT
J: TRBJ1-3; V: TRBV7-9; D: -; size: many; CDR3: CASGQSGNTIYF; DNA: TGTGCCAGCGGACAGTCTGGAAACACCATATATTTT
J: TRBJ2-3; V: TRBV19; D: TRBD2; size: few; CDR3: CASSSPGTSVTQYF; DNA: TGTGCCAGTAGCTCCCCCGGGACTAGCGTTACGCAGTATTTT
J: TRBJ2-3; V: TRBV6-5; D: -; size: few; CDR3: CASSEGYTQYF; DNA: TGTGCCAGCAGTGAAGGATATACGCAGTATTTT
J: TRBJ2-3; V: TRBV7-2; D: -; size: -; CDR3: CASRIGPYSSTDTQYF; DNA: TGTGCCAGCAGGATAGGGCCGTATTCTAGCACAGATACGCAGTATTTT
J: TRBJ2-5; V: TRBV4-1; D: -; size: few; CDR3: CASSQEGHEETQYF; DNA: TGCGCCAGCAGCCAAGAGGGTCACGAAGAGACCCAGTACTTC
J: TRBJ1-1; V: TRBV27; D: -; size: -; CDR3: CASSRRAGPLGTEAFF; DNA: TGTGCCAGCAGTCGACGGGCCGGACCTTTGGGCACTGAAGCTTTCTTT
J: TRBJ2-7; V: TRBV15; D: TRBD2; size: few; CDR3: CATSSFLAGESYEQYF; DNA: TGTGCCACCAGCAGTTTTTTAGCGGGAGAGTCCTACGAGCAGTACTTC
J: TRBJ2-7; V: TRBV5-1; D: -; size: few; CDR3: CASSLEAESYEQYF; DNA: TGCGCCAGCAGCTTGGAAGCAGAGTCCTACGAGCAGTACTTC
J: TRBJ2-7; V: TRBV5-5; D: -; size: few; CDR3: CASSFVLTASQYF; DNA: TGTGCCAGCAGCTTTGTCCTTACGGCGTCGCAGTACTTC
J: TRBJ1-2; V: TRBV4-3; D: TRBD1; size: -; CDR3: CASSQEWGQNYGYTF; DNA: TGCGCCAGCAGCCAAGAGTGGGGACAGAACTATGGCTACACCTTC
J: TRBJ2-3; V: TRBV18; D: TRBD2; size: few; CDR3: CASSPGLGKDTQYF; DNA: TGTGCCAGCTCACCGGGACTAGGAAAAGATACGCAGTATTTT
J: TRBJ1-4; V: TRBV4-3; D: -; size: -; CDR3: CASSQEGSGVVEKLFF; DNA: TGCGCCAGCAGCCAAGAGGGGTCAGGGGTAGTGGAAAAACTGTTTTTT
J: TRBJ1-1; V: TRBV4-2; D: -; size: -; CDR3: CASSQVDEGFVAEAFF; DNA: TGTGCCAGCAGCCAAGTCGATGAGGGGTTTGTCGCTGAAGCTTTCTTT
J: TRBJ2-7; V: TRBV28; D: -; size: few; CDR3: CASSEDEQYF; DNA: TGTGCCAGCAGTGAAGACGAGCAGTACTTC
J: TRBJ1-2; V: TRBV15; D: -; size: many; CDR3: CATSRVGAGYGYTF; DNA: TGTGCCACCAGCAGAGTCGGGGCTGGCTATGGCTACACCTTC
J: TRBJ1-1; V: TRBV11-2; D: -; size: many; CDR3: CASSLGAVTEAFF; DNA: TGTGCCAGCAGCTTAGGTGCGGTTACTGAAGCTTTCTTT
J: TRBJ1-1; V: TRBV28; D: -; size: many; CDR3: CASSLFADRIEAFF; DNA: TGTGCCAGCAGTTTATTCGCCGACAGAATTGAAGCTTTCTTT
J: TRBJ1-1; V: TRBV11-1; D: TRBD1; size: -; CDR3: CASSFIRGRSEAFF; DNA: TGTGCCAGCAGCTTCATCAGGGGGCGGTCTGAAGCTTTCTTT
J: TRBJ1-2; V: TRBV7-8; D: -; size: -; CDR3: CASSGMTAYGYTF; DNA: TGTGCCAGCAGCGGGATGACCGCCTATGGCTACACCTTC
J: TRBJ2-1; V: TRBV15; D: -; size: few; CDR3: CATSRAEILFF; DNA: TGTGCCACCAGCAGAGCGGAGATACTGTTCTTC
J: TRBJ2-5; V: TRBV7-3; D: -; size: few; CDR3: CASSFQKGETQYF; DNA: TGTGCCAGCAGCTTCCAAAAGGGGGAGACCCAGTACTTC
J: TRBJ2-7; V: TRBV7-9; D: -; size: -; CDR3: CASSFLLRGDEQYF; DNA: TGTGCCAGCAGCTTCTTATTGAGGGGGGACGAGCAGTACTTC
J: TRBJ2-1; V: TRBV28; D: TRBD1; size: few; CDR3: CASSSGQGAILHEQFF; DNA: TGTGCCAGCAGTTCCGGACAGGGGGCGATCCTCCATGAGCAGTTCTTC
J: TRBJ2-2; V: TRBV27; D: -; size: many; CDR3: CASKEVANTGELFF; DNA: TGTGCCAGCAAGGAGGTAGCAAACACCGGGGAGCTGTTTTTT
J: TRBJ2-5; V: TRBV6-1; D: TRBD1; size: few; CDR3: CASTSDRGETQYF; DNA: TGTGCCAGCACCTCGGACAGGGGAGAGACCCAGTACTTC
J: TRBJ2-3; V: TRBV7-8; D: -; size: many; CDR3: CASSLGAVDTQYF; DNA: TGTGCCAGCAGCTTAGGTGCGGTCGATACGCAGTATTTT
J: TRBJ2-1; V: TRBV7-2; D: TRBD2; size: many; CDR3: CASSFWNLAGAYNEQFF; DNA: TGTGCCAGCAGCTTTTGGAACCTAGCGGGAGCCTACAATGAGCAGTTCTTC
J: TRBJ1-1; V: TRBV7-2; D: -; size: -; CDR3: CASSPEGRGTEAFF; DNA: TGTGCCAGCAGCCCCGAGGGACGGGGCACTGAAGCTTTCTTT
J: TRBJ2-1; V: TRBV11-2; D: -; size: -; CDR3: CASSLSSYNEQFF; DNA: TGTGCCAGCAGCTTAAGCTCCTACAATGAGCAGTTCTTC
J: TRBJ2-3; V: TRBV7-9; D: -; size: few; CDR3: CASSLGQGNTDTQYF; DNA: TGTGCCAGCAGCTTAGGCCAGGGAAACACAGATACGCAGTATTTT
J: TRBJ1-4; V: TRBV28; D: -; size: many; CDR3: CASSLGGSSNEKLFF; DNA: TGTGCCAGCAGTTTGGGGGGTTCTAGTAATGAAAAACTGTTTTTT
J: TRBJ2-7; V: TRBV6-1; D: TRBD2; size: -; CDR3: CAISGSSGSGGVSEQYF; DNA: TGTGCCATCAGTGGGTCTAGCGGGAGTGGCGGTGTCTCCGAGCAGTACTTC
J: TRBJ2-7; V: TRBV2; D: TRBD1; size: -; CDR3: CASRMDRGRYEQYF; DNA: TGTGCCAGCAGGATGGACAGGGGTAGGTACGAGCAGTACTTC
J: TRBJ1-1; V: TRBV11-2; D: -; size: -; CDR3: CASSWQGFNTEAFF; DNA: TGTGCCAGCAGCTGGCAAGGGTTCAACACTGAAGCTTTCTTT
J: TRBJ2-3; V: TRBV11-1; D: TRBD2; size: few; CDR3: CASSPGGVGLAGVGDTQYF; DNA: TGTGCCAGCAGCCCGGGAGGGGTAGGACTAGCGGGAGTTGGAGATACGCAGTATTTT
J: TRBJ2-1; V: TRBV9; D: -; size: few; CDR3: CASSVGLYDNEQFF; DNA: TGTGCCAGCAGCGTAGGATTATATGACAATGAGCAGTTCTTC
J: TRBJ1-4; V: TRBV7-8; D: TRBD1; size: -; CDR3: CASSFAGTGDKKLFF; DNA: TGTGCCAGCAGCTTTGCCGGGACAGGGGACAAAAAACTGTTTTTT
J: TRBJ1-2; V: TRBV6-1; D: -; size: few; CDR3: CASSPGGSQGGYTF; DNA: TGTGCCAGCAGCCCCGGCGGATCCCAGGGGGGCTACACCTTC
J: TRBJ2-1; V: TRBV4-2; D: TRBD2; size: -; CDR3: CASSQDTSGRLQFF; DNA: TGTGCCAGCAGCCAAGATACCAGCGGGAGACTGCAGTTCTTC
J: TRBJ1-5; V: TRBV19; D: -; size: few; CDR3: CASSLSSTNIQPQHF; DNA: TGTGCCAGTAGTTTGAGTTCGACAAACATTCAGCCCCAGCATTTT
J: TRBJ2-7; V: TRBV5-4; D: TRBD2; size: -; CDR3: CASSLGGLAERMQYF; DNA: TGTGCCAGCAGCTTGGGTGGGCTAGCGGAAAGAATGCAGTACTTC
J: TRBJ1-4; V: TRBV6-5; D: -; size: -; CDR3: CASSYSARTFNEKLFF; DNA: TGTGCCAGCAGTTACTCGGCCAGGACCTTTAATGAAAAACTGTTTTTT
J: TRBJ2-2; V: TRBV18; D: -; size: -; CDR3: CASSPSSNTGELFF; DNA: TGTGCCAGCTCACCGTCCTCGAACACCGGGGAGCTGTTTTTT
J: TRBJ1-4; V: TRBV9; D: TRBD1; size: few; CDR3: CASSVTPDRGHEKLFF; DNA: TGTGCCAGCAGCGTAACGCCAGACAGGGGGCACGAAAAACTGTTTTTT
J: TRBJ2-4; V: TRBV6-6; D: -; size: few; CDR3: CASRNFREVGIQYF; DNA: TGTGCCAGCAGAAACTTCAGGGAGGTGGGCATTCAGTACTTC
J: TRBJ2-1; V: TRBV6-1; D: TRBD1; size: -; CDR3: CASSGGTGSNNEQFF; DNA: TGTGCCAGCAGTGGCGGGACAGGCTCTAACAATGAGCAGTTCTTC
J: TRBJ2-1; V: TRBV10-2; D: TRBD2; size: few; CDR3: CASSVTASGNVRNEQFF; DNA: TGCGCCAGCAGTGTAACGGCTAGCGGGAATGTGAGGAATGAGCAGTTCTTC
J: TRBJ2-3; V: TRBV19; D: TRBD2; size: few; CDR3: CASRTSGTDTQYF; DNA: TGTGCCAGCCGGACTAGCGGGACAGATACGCAGTATTTT
J: TRBJ2-2; V: TRBV5-1; D: TRBD2; size: many; CDR3: CASSYGTSGEELFF; DNA: TGCGCCAGCAGCTATGGGACTAGCGGGGAGGAGCTGTTTTTT
J: TRBJ2-2; V: TRBV21-1; D: -; size: many; CDR3: CASSKCLAGVSNTGELFF; DNA: TGTGCCAGCAGCAAATGCTTGGCAGGGGTGTCGAACACCGGGGAGCTGTTTTTT
J: TRBJ2-1; V: TRBV6-5; D: TRBD2; size: -; CDR3: CASSFGRGGGQFF; DNA: TGTGCCAGCAGTTTTGGTAGGGGCGGGGGGCAGTTCTTC
J: TRBJ2-3; V: TRBV27; D: -; size: many; CDR3: CASKQSSTDTQYF; DNA: TGTGCCAGCAAGCAGTCAAGCACAGATACGCAGTATTTT
J: TRBJ1-3; V: TRBV10-3; D: TRBD1; size: -; CDR3: CAISGDRSTIYF; DNA: TGTGCCATATCGGGGGACAGGTCCACCATATATTTT
J: TRBJ1-4; V: TRBV7-2; D: TRBD1; size: few; CDR3: CASSQEQGALGEKLFF; DNA: TGTGCCAGCAGTCAAGAACAGGGGGCGCTGGGTGAAAAACTGTTTTTT
J: TRBJ2-1; V: TRBV5-1; D: -; size: few; CDR3: CASSVSVTEENEQFF; DNA: TGCGCCAGCAGCGTATCAGTTACCGAGGAGAATGAGCAGTTCTTC